Listed below are T cell receptor beta chains from one sample, sequenced in a study of shared clonotypes between healthy human individuals. Clones were sequenced by immunoSEQ multiplex PCR, and TCRdb holds only the in-frame ones, with some missing. The sample has over 2 million clones; around 96% are singletons. Sequencing was done on a sample of naive CD8+ T cells sorted from blood. The receptors here all came from a man younger than 35 in good health. Both conserved end residues are part of each CDR3. D genes are given only for firm matches. Some rows mark clone size as missing; the rest say once, few, many or name a class of expanded clone.

J gene: TRBJ1-1
V gene: TRBV10-2
clone size: few
D gene: .
CDR3 protein: CASSEWGNTEAFF
CDR3 DNA: TGCGCCAGCAGTGAATGGGGGAACACTGAAGCTTTCTTT

J gene: TRBJ1-2
V gene: TRBV4-3
clone size: .
D gene: .
CDR3 protein: CASSPGQTSHYGYTF
CDR3 DNA: TGCGCCAGCAGCCCAGGACAGACCTCTCACTATGGCTACACCTTC

J gene: TRBJ2-7
V gene: TRBV10-2
clone size: .
D gene: .
CDR3 protein: CASSDWGNEQYF
CDR3 DNA: TGCGCCAGCAGTGATTGGGGCAACGAGCAGTACTTC

J gene: TRBJ2-1
V gene: TRBV27
clone size: .
D gene: TRBD2
CDR3 protein: CASSSWTGGGYNEQFF
CDR3 DNA: TGTGCCAGCAGTTCATGGACGGGCGGGGGATACAATGAGCAGTTCTTC

J gene: TRBJ1-4
V gene: TRBV4-1
clone size: .
D gene: .
CDR3 protein: CASSLPPGSLFF
CDR3 DNA: TGCGCCAGCAGCCTGCCCCCGGGATCGCTTTTTTTT

J gene: TRBJ1-5
V gene: TRBV5-6
clone size: .
D gene: .
CDR3 protein: CASSAQNNQPQHF
CDR3 DNA: TGTGCCAGCAGCGCCCAAAACAATCAGCCCCAGCATTTT

J gene: TRBJ2-5
V gene: TRBV2
clone size: .
D gene: TRBD2
CDR3 protein: CASSDRELAGLQETQYF
CDR3 DNA: TGTGCCAGCAGTGATCGCGAGCTAGCGGGTCTCCAAGAGACCCAGTACTTC

J gene: TRBJ1-1
V gene: TRBV20-1
clone size: .
D gene: TRBD1
CDR3 protein: CSAAQGTEAFF
CDR3 DNA: TGCAGTGCTGCACAGGGGACTGAAGCTTTCTTT

J gene: TRBJ2-7
V gene: TRBV7-9
clone size: .
D gene: .
CDR3 protein: CASSLGQDEQYF
CDR3 DNA: TGTGCCAGCAGCTTGGGACAAGACGAGCAGTACTTC

J gene: TRBJ2-5
V gene: TRBV9
clone size: .
D gene: .
CDR3 protein: CASSAWDSEETQYF
CDR3 DNA: TGTGCCAGCAGCGCTTGGGACTCTGAAGAGACCCAGTACTTC

J gene: TRBJ2-7
V gene: TRBV28
clone size: .
D gene: .
CDR3 protein: CASSLGPTGAYEQYF
CDR3 DNA: TGTGCCAGCAGTTTAGGTCCCACGGGGGCGTACGAGCAGTACTTC

J gene: TRBJ2-3
V gene: TRBV28
clone size: .
D gene: TRBD1
CDR3 protein: CASSLTETGPPDTQYF
CDR3 DNA: TGTGCCAGCAGTTTAACCGAGACAGGGCCCCCAGATACGCAGTATTTT

J gene: TRBJ2-2
V gene: TRBV4-1
clone size: .
D gene: .
CDR3 protein: CASSQSRGGELFF
CDR3 DNA: TGCGCCAGCAGCCAGTCTAGGGGCGGGGAGCTGTTTTTT

J gene: TRBJ1-2
V gene: TRBV9
clone size: .
D gene: .
CDR3 protein: CASSSGPLYGYTF
CDR3 DNA: TGTGCCAGCAGTTCGGGACCTCTCTATGGCTACACCTTC

J gene: TRBJ2-1
V gene: TRBV27
clone size: .
D gene: .
CDR3 protein: CASSSRSLYNEQFF
CDR3 DNA: TGTGCCAGCAGTTCTCGCAGCCTCTACAATGAGCAGTTCTTC

J gene: TRBJ2-1
V gene: TRBV29-1
clone size: .
D gene: TRBD2
CDR3 protein: CSVEDRLSGGSDEQFF
CDR3 DNA: TGCAGCGTTGAAGATCGACTGAGCGGGGGAAGCGATGAGCAGTTCTTC

J gene: TRBJ2-2
V gene: TRBV5-6
clone size: .
D gene: TRBD1
CDR3 protein: CASSGQGPGELFF
CDR3 DNA: TGTGCCAGCAGCGGACAGGGTCCCGGGGAGCTGTTTTTT

J gene: TRBJ2-7
V gene: TRBV18
clone size: .
D gene: .
CDR3 protein: CASSPPYRDYEQYF
CDR3 DNA: TGTGCCAGCTCACCACCTTACAGAGACTACGAGCAGTACTTC

J gene: TRBJ1-2
V gene: TRBV7-9
clone size: .
D gene: .
CDR3 protein: CASSLARQRDAYYGYTF
CDR3 DNA: TGTGCCAGCAGCTTAGCGAGGCAGCGCGATGCCTACTATGGCTACACCTTC

J gene: TRBJ2-7
V gene: TRBV5-4
clone size: .
D gene: TRBD2
CDR3 protein: CASSFEAGAYEQYF
CDR3 DNA: TGTGCCAGCAGCTTTGAAGCGGGAGCCTACGAGCAGTACTTC